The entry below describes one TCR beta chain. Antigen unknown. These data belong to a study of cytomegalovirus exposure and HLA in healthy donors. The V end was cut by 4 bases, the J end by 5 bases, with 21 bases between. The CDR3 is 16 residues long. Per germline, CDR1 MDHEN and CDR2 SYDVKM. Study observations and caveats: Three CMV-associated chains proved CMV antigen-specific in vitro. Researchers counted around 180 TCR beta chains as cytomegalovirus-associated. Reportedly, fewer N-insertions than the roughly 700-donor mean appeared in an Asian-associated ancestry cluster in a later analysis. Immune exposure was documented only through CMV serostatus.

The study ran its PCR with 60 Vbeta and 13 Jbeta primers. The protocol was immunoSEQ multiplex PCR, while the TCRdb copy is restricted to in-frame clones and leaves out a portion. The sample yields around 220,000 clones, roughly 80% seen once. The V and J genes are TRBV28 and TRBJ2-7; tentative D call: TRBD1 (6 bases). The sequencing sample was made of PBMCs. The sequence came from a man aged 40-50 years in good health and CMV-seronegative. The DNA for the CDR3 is TGTGCCAGCAGTTCTCCACGGGCAGGGGCGCTTGACGAGCAGTACTTC. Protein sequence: CASSSPRAGALDEQYF.